Listed below are T cell receptor beta chains from one sample, sequenced in a study of cytomegalovirus exposure and HLA in healthy donors. The data were produced by immunoSEQ multiplex PCR, yet TCRdb's version contains in-frame clones alone and is incomplete. The sample contains roughly 150,000 clones, about 80% of which appear only once. The sample taken for sequencing was PBMCs. The source is a girl aged 10-17 years in good health and CMV-seropositive. CDR3s include the opening cysteine and the closing phenylalanine or tryptophan. Fields, in order: V gene, D gene, J gene, CDR3 protein. D genes are given only for firm matches.

TRBV2	TRBD1	TRBJ1-2	CASREGQGAYLNYGYTF
TRBV7-9	TRBD1	TRBJ1-1	CASSFSAGQGLRF
TRBV11-2	NA	TRBJ2-7	CASSLDRRGYEQYF
TRBV18	NA	TRBJ1-4	CASSPGANEKLFF
TRBV9	TRBD1	TRBJ1-4	CASSVGQKTNEKLFF
TRBV10-2	NA	TRBJ2-7	CASSERGAEQYF
TRBV9	NA	TRBJ1-1	CASSARQDNTEAFF
TRBV11-2	TRBD2	TRBJ2-5	CASSLVNSGGARETQYF
TRBV9	TRBD1	TRBJ2-7	CASSVAGGGQQYF
TRBV6-4	TRBD2	TRBJ2-1	CASSAEMGTIGGEQFF
TRBV11-3	NA	TRBJ2-1	CASSSGGSEQFF
TRBV5-1	NA	TRBJ2-3	CASSLLNTGTGDTQYF
TRBV30	NA	TRBJ1-1	CAWRGGEAWSEAFF
TRBV6-1	TRBD1	TRBJ1-4	CASSAYRGYNEKLFF
TRBV7-2	TRBD1	TRBJ2-7	CASRGVVFPRGTGAEQYF
TRBV7-6	NA	TRBJ2-5	CASSLPGAVFQETQYF
TRBV7-9	TRBD2	TRBJ2-1	CASSPGGSPSNEQFF
TRBV28	NA	TRBJ1-1	CASSLSGGEAFF
TRBV7-9	NA	TRBJ1-4	CSSSFREKLFF
TRBV6-5	NA	TRBJ1-5	CASSYGGGNQPQHF
TRBV5-5	NA	TRBJ1-2	CASSWGPSEGGLYGYTF
TRBV6-5	NA	TRBJ1-1	CASRPTGRNTEAFF
TRBV2	TRBD1	TRBJ2-3	CASRPTGTVVTDTQYF
TRBV6-5	NA	TRBJ2-1	CASSYQREQFF
TRBV4-1	TRBD2	TRBJ2-5	CASSQDGLAVETQYF
TRBV10-3	NA	TRBJ2-1	CAIREDSSYNEQFF
TRBV5-1	TRBD1	TRBJ1-2	CASSPTDRGSGYTF
TRBV11-2	NA	TRBJ2-7	CASSRGTYEQYF
TRBV9	TRBD2	TRBJ2-1	CASSVAGGAGSGIRGEQFF
TRBV10-3	TRBD1	TRBJ2-4	CAINDRGAKNIQYF
TRBV10-2	TRBD1	TRBJ1-5	CASSESGGNQPQHF
TRBV4-3	NA	TRBJ2-5	CASSQGSLGAGEETQYF
TRBV15	NA	TRBJ1-1	CATSRDRDVQGPEAFF
TRBV28	NA	TRBJ2-7	CASSVQGSSYEQYF
TRBV27	TRBD1	TRBJ2-6	CASSQGAGANVLTF
TRBV30	NA	TRBJ1-5	CAWSVEERQPQHF
TRBV27	TRBD1	TRBJ2-7	CASSPRDSLWEQYF
TRBV4-3	NA	TRBJ2-7	CASSPNGIDEQYF
TRBV2	NA	TRBJ1-1	CASRWEGGFEAFF
TRBV6-1	NA	TRBJ1-1	CASSVSRNTEAFF
TRBV2	NA	TRBJ2-1	CASSERRGQTRTYNEQFF
TRBV27	TRBD2	TRBJ2-1	CASTSGNWNEQFF
TRBV5-1	NA	TRBJ2-1	CASSFVGVDNEQFF
TRBV5-4	TRBD1	TRBJ1-3	CASSDMTGSGNTIYF
TRBV29-1	NA	TRBJ1-3	CSVGASSGNTIYF
TRBV28	TRBD1	TRBJ1-2	CASRLPGQGNYGYTF
TRBV4-1	NA	TRBJ1-1	CASSLRAGAGEAFF
TRBV19	NA	TRBJ2-7	CASTIGRGPNYEQYF
TRBV7-7	NA	TRBJ1-1	CAGTPNTEAFF
TRBV9	TRBD1	TRBJ1-1	CASSVEGQGATEAFF
TRBV30	NA	TRBJ2-3	CAWSVGGAVTDTQYF